The text below deals with one T cell receptor beta chain. What antigen it recognizes has not been identified. Per-base qualities were not stored, and no clone one base away is much larger. The junction carries 7 bases between V and J, which are trimmed by 0 bases and 10 bases respectively. As encoded in the germline V gene (reference sequence), CDR1 is LNHNV while CDR2 is YYDKDF. Including the terminal cysteine and phenylalanine, the CDR3 comprises 13 residues. Only the CDR3 DNA stays, 39 bases, in frame from base 1. Patients with a history of autoimmune disease or receiving systemic immunosuppression were excluded from the trial. Peripheral blood for TCR sequencing was collected from all dose cohorts at baseline, on cycle 4 day 1, and on cycle 7 day 1. The samples were taken from a phase I, first-in-human, multicenter, open-label dose-escalation trial of ivuxolimab. Adults with locally advanced or metastatic melanoma, renal cell carcinoma, hepatocellular carcinoma or head and neck squamous cell carcinoma were enrolled in the trial. Before TCR sequencing, CD4+ T cells and CD8+ T cells from peripheral blood were sorted into separate populations.

This entry belongs to a study of OX40 agonist ivuxolimab in advanced cancers. About the study as a whole: Ivuxolimab, which targeted the costimulatory receptor OX40 (CD134), was an agonistic, fully human IgG2 monoclonal antibody. The purpose of peripheral TCRbeta sequencing was to test whether ivuxolimab changed TCR sequence diversity and led to clonal T-cell expansion. The monotherapy dose-escalation portion (N = 52 patients) of the phase I ivuxolimab trial is reported in the paper. Of the 50 to 55 dose-escalation patients, hepatocellular carcinoma was present in roughly 19, melanoma in around 15, renal cell carcinoma in 9 and head and neck cancer in 9. The dose-escalation cohort was around 83% male with a mean age of about 60 years, ranging from about 20 to 85. Prior anti-PD-1, anti-PD-L1 or anti-CTLA-4 therapy was permitted, and checkpoint inhibitors had been received by 40% to 50% of dose-escalation patients. Intravenous ivuxolimab was administered to patients every 2 weeks at six dose levels: 0.01, 0.1, 0.3, 1.5, 3 and 10 mg/kg. Three dose-escalation patients achieved partial responses, one with hepatocellular carcinoma and two with cutaneous melanoma. On the study overall, not on this receptor specifically: Partial responders in the 0.1-3.0 mg/kg groups had among the lowest normalized peripheral clonal expansion, especially among CD8+ T cells. On average, CD8+ T cells showed more expanded clones than CD4+ T cells after ivuxolimab. At doses of 0.1 to 3.0 mg/kg, clonal expansion of both CD4+ and CD8+ T cells in blood was seen between baseline and week 6. Low levels of normalized T-cell clonal expansion were also shown by some nonresponding patients. Antigen specificity was not determined for the clonally expanded peripheral T cells.

Genomic DNA was extracted from sorted cells for sequencing of the TCRbeta CDR3 region. The immunoSEQ Assay was used for sequencing of TCRbeta CDR3 regions. TCRdb's version of the immuneACCESS table is confined to in-frame rearrangements and falls short of the full clone set. An unresolved V gene accounts for under half of the shortfall where checked; the remainder is of unknown origin. The sample table holds about 58,000 clones, of which more than 70% were seen once. The top ten constitute approximately 1% of the sample. Recombination linked TRBV15 to TRBJ1-6; the D gene is unclear. The sample in question was CD4+ or CD8+ T cells sorted from blood, obtained in a trial of the OX40 agonist ivuxolimab. This sequence was found in an adult with an advanced solid tumor such as melanoma, head and neck, liver or kidney cancer. At the DNA level, the sequence is TGTGCCACCAGCAGAGAGATGGAATCACCCCTCCACTTT. This gives the protein CATSREMESPLHF.